These 12 T cell receptor beta chains share one sample of origin, sequenced in a study of blood T cell repertoires in COVID-19. Clones were read by immunoSEQ multiplex PCR, and TCRdb kept only the in-frame ones, dropping some. In the table there are about 280,000 clones, approximately 80% of which are singletons. The sample comprised PBMCs or T cells enriched from blood (not recorded which). These receptors were collected from a man in his forties who had been exposed to COVID-19.

The table lists this clone with a few counts. This rearrangement joins TRBV7-3 to TRBJ2-1; 12 nucleotides agree with TRBD2. Germline V gene data show CDR1 as SGHTA and CDR2 as FQGTGA. V was clipped by 5 bases and J by 7 bases; unmatched bases: 12. The CDR3 is 17 residues long. The CDR3: CASSPLSSGRADNEQFF. The CDR3 DNA is TGTGCCAGCAGCCCCCTCTCTAGCGGGAGGGCCGATAATGAGCAGTTCTTC.

The chain employs TRBV5-1 and TRBJ1-2, with D tentatively TRBD1 (5 bases). This CDR3 has 15 residues. Trimming cost V 0 bases and J 0 bases, with 9 bases left between them. Germline loops: CDR1 SGHRS, CDR2 YFSETQ. This CDR3 reads CASSLVQGTNYGYTF. CDR3 DNA: TGCGCCAGCAGCTTGGTGCAGGGAACTAACTATGGCTACACCTTC.

The J gene is TRBJ2-7, the V gene TRBV18, with D perhaps matching TRBD2 (6 bases). The CDR3 has 17 residues. Trimming cost V 3 bases and J 0 bases, with 18 bases left between them. Germline V lookup: CDR1 KGHSH, CDR2 LQKENI. The CDR3 protein is CASSPPTVAGSSYEQYF. CDR3 nucleotide sequence: TGTGCCAGCTCACCTCCCACAGTGGCGGGGAGCTCCTACGAGCAGTACTTC.

The V gene is TRBV18, the J gene TRBJ1-5, with 8 positions matching TRBD1. Germline CDR1 is KGHSH and CDR2 is LQKENI. CDR3 length equals 16 residues. V lost 3 bases to trimming and J lost 7 bases; unmatched junction nucleotides: 11. The CDR3 reads CASSPTADRVDQPQHF. CDR3 DNA sequence: TGTGCCAGCTCACCGACGGCGGACAGGGTCGACCAGCCCCAGCATTTT.

This CDR3 reads CASSHGTSGYEQYF. The CDR3 coding sequence is TGTGCCAGCAGCCATGGGACTAGCGGCTACGAGCAGTACTTC. This sequence joins TRBV3-1 (or the pseudogene TRBV3-2) and TRBJ2-7; 11 bases agree with TRBD2. Germline values: CDR1 LGHDT, CDR2 YNNKEL (reference sequence). This CDR3 has 14 amino acids. V dropped 3 bases and J dropped 3; count of bases not matched to a gene: 1.

This rearrangement joins TRBV12-3 or TRBV12-4 to TRBJ2-1; D might be TRBD2 (5 bases). This CDR3 has 12 residues. The V end lost 5 bases, the J end lost 9 bases, and 11 bases lay between the germline ends. The CDR3, as DNA: TGTGCCAGCAGTCGGGATGCGGGTGAGCAGTTCTTC. It translates to CASSRDAGEQFF.

The chain joins TRBV9 to TRBJ2-1; D is possibly TRBD2 (6 bases). This CDR3 region has 13 residues. Germline CDR1 and CDR2: SGDLS and YYNGEE. The V gene lost 9 bases and the J gene lost 9 bases, with 19 bases spanning the gap. The CDR3 sequence is CATARDGGVEQFF. CDR3 in DNA: TGTGCCACCGCCCGGGACGGAGGGGTTGAGCAGTTCTTC.

Worth noting for this clone: At the DNA level, this CDR3 is encoded by other sequences in the same sample as well. CDR3 protein: CASRQGSNQPQHF. DNA of the CDR3: TGTGCCAGCCGACAGGGGAGCAATCAGCCCCAGCATTTT. The chain employs TRBV28 and TRBJ1-5, with 8 bases matching TRBD1. Germline CDR1 reads MDHEN; CDR2 reads SYDVKM. V gave up 8 bases and J gave up 1 base; unmatched junction bases: 1. The CDR3 is 13 amino acids.

The J gene is TRBJ2-7, the V gene TRBV12-5, with TRBD1 matching over 11 bases. The CDR3 contains 15 residues. The trim removed 4 bases at V and 1 base at J, leaving 3 bases unmatched. Germline V lookup: CDR1 LGHNT, CDR2 FRNRAP. The CDR3 sequence is CASGSGTGGSYEQYF. In DNA, the CDR3 is TGTGCTAGTGGTTCCGGGACAGGGGGTTCCTACGAGCAGTACTTC.

This clone has only one observation. Other DNA sequences in the same sample also yield this CDR3. The chain employs TRBV19 and TRBJ2-6, with D possibly matching TRBD2 (5 bases). V was cut by 3 bases and J by 0 bases, with 6 bases left in between. From germline, CDR1 is LNHDA and CDR2 SQIVND (reference sequence). The CDR3 has 15 amino acids. CDR3 region: CASSIRGSGANVLTF. CDR3 coding DNA: TGTGCCAGTAGTATTCGGGGCTCTGGGGCCAACGTCCTGACTTTC.

V gene TRBV29-1 combines with J gene TRBJ2-7; a weak D match, TRBD1 (5 bases). This CDR3 contains 14 residues. Per the germline V gene, CDR1 is SQVTM and CDR2 is ANQGSEA. Trimming removed 7 bases from V and 3 bases from J, with 19 bases in between. The DNA of the CDR3 is TGCAGCGCAGGGCAGGGAAATTTGGACTACGAGCAGTACTTC. It yields the protein CSAGQGNLDYEQYF.

The rearrangement uses TRBV6-5 and TRBJ2-7; 10 bases line up with TRBD1. Per germline, CDR1 MNHEY and CDR2 SVGAGI. The CDR3 covers 15 residues. With V trimmed by 2 bases and J by 3 bases, 4 bases remained unmatched. CDR3 sequence (DNA): TGTGCCAGCAGTTACCGGGGACAGGGGTTCTACGAGCAGTACTTC. As protein: CASSYRGQGFYEQYF.